This TCR beta chain was recorded in a study of long-term antiretroviral therapy in people with HIV. About this clone: A read error may produce the germline difference seen at one junction end.

The CDR3 totals 12 residues. CDR1 is MNHEY, CDR2 SVGAGI, per germline. Version v3.0 of the immunoSEQ assay was performed at survey level. The method was immunoSEQ multiplex PCR; TCRdb's version includes in-frame clones alone and lacks a portion of them. This repertoire shows about 18,000 clones, roughly 80% found once; its top ten account for around 19%. This clonotype was obtained from a woman younger than 35 with HIV. The sample in question was unsorted PBMCs, obtained 0.6 years after starting antiretroviral therapy. The chain recombines TRBV6-5 with TRBJ1-1; 7 bases fit TRBD1. In DNA, the CDR3 is TGTGCCAGCAGCCCGACAGGGTCTGAGGCTTTCTTT. Protein: CASSPTGSEAFF.